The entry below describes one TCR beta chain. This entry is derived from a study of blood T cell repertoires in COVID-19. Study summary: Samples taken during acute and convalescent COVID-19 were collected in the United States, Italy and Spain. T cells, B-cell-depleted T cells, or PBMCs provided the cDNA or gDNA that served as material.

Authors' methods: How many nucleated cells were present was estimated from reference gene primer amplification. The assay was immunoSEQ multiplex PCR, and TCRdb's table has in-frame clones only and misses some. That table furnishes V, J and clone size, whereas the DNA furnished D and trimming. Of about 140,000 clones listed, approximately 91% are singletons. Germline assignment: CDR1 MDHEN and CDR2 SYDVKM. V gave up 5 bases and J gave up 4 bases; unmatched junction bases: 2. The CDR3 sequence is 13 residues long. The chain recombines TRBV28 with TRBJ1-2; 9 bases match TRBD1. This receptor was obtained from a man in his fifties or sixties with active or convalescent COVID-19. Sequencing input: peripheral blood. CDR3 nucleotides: TGTGCCAGCAGTACACAGGGGGCCTATGGCTACACCTTC. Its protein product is CASSTQGAYGYTF.